The subject of this entry is one T cell receptor beta chain. The sample is drawn from a study of blood T cell repertoires in COVID-19. Study in general: COVID-19 samples collected from the United States, Italy and Spain covered acute and convalescent phases. Sources were T cells, B-cell-depleted T cells, or PBMCs; the material itself was cDNA or gDNA.

In the authors' methods: Quantification of nucleated cells was approximated via reference gene primer amplification. Sequenced by immunoSEQ multiplex PCR; TCRdb stores in-frame clones only, minus some. V and J calls and clone size come straight from that table; D and trimming were deduced from the DNA. The sample holds 150,000 to 200,000 clones, approximately 86% seen once. Between the trimmed V and J ends, which lost 0 bases and 5 bases, there was a span of 13 bases. CDR3 length equals 15 residues. Germline V gene sequence: CDR1 LGHNA, CDR2 YSLEER. The chain couples TRBV4-3 to TRBJ1-1; D perhaps matches TRBD1 (6 bases). The sequence derives from a woman in her forties or fifties with acute or convalescent COVID-19. Sequencing input: peripheral blood. The chain's CDR3 is CASSQEHREYTEAFF. CDR3 DNA sequence: TGCGCCAGCAGCCAAGAACACAGGGAGTATACTGAAGCTTTCTTT.